Given below is one TCR beta chain in context. This sample was taken from a study of PD-1 blockade in classical Hodgkin lymphoma. In every patient, relapse followed autologous stem cell transplantation, while exposure to brentuximab vedotin differed. Complete response, partial response or progressive disease made up the best responses. The CDR3 runs to 14 residues. Germline values: CDR1 SGHDT, CDR2 YYEEEE. V was pared by 0 bases and J by 4 bases, with 10 bases between. This table comes from immunoSEQ multiplex PCR, and its TCRdb copy is limited to in-frame clones, with some not included. The sample comprises some 60,000 clones, roughly nine tenths of which are singletons, and roughly 15% rests with the top ten.

The receptor's source is a human donor with classical Hodgkin lymphoma. The chain is built from TRBV5-6 and TRBJ2-5; no firm D call. This material consisted of peripheral blood mononuclear cells (PBMCs), taken at baseline. The CDR3 DNA reads as TGTGCCAGCAGCTTGGTTTTTCGCGGAGAGACCCAGTACTTC. It yields the protein CASSLVFRGETQYF.